Sequencing of this T cell receptor (beta chain) was carried out in a study of cytomegalovirus exposure and HLA in healthy donors. Across the study: T cells numbering around 180 million yielded some 100 million unique TCR beta sequences in an earlier analysis. The study placed 70% to 85% of its roughly 430 genotyped donors in the Caucasian-associated ancestry cluster. General study points: Within the data, a cluster of highly shared sequence variants was likely a sequencing artifact.

It was with 60 Vbeta and 13 Jbeta primers that the PCR ran. Repertoires were generated with immunoSEQ multiplex PCR, while TCRdb's copy carries only in-frame clones and drops some. Here the sample spans roughly 160,000 clones, 80% being singletons. As concerns this clone: Its antigen is as yet unknown.

The CDR3 is 13 amino acids. The ends lost 8 bases at V and 5 bases at J; junction bases unmatched: 3. The germline V gene encodes CDR1 MDHEN and CDR2 SYDVKM. The sequencing sample was made of PBMCs. This receptor was taken from a woman aged 45 to 65 in good health and CMV-seronegative. The chain couples TRBV28 to TRBJ2-1; TRBD2 agrees at 10 bases. CDR3: CASPSGRDNEQFF. For the CDR3, the DNA is TGTGCCAGCCCCAGCGGGAGGGACAATGAGCAGTTCTTC.